One sample yielded the 28 T cell receptor beta chains listed below, sequenced in a study of memory CD4+ T cells and cytomegalovirus serostatus. The sort gate was single viable CD3+CD4+CD8-CD45RO+ cells for memory CD4+ T cells. Profiling relied on immunoSEQ multiplex PCR, and the TCRdb table lists in-frame clones only, not all of them. The sample carries 55,000 or so clones, more than 70% recorded once. Material: memory CD4+ T cells from blood. All receptors come from an adult in good health and CMV-seropositive.

The rearrangement links TRBV7-2 to TRBJ2-4, with 10 bases that match TRBD2. This CDR3 is 16 amino acids long. Trimming removed 3 bases from V and 5 bases from J; junction bases left unmatched: 7. The germline CDR1 and CDR2 sequences are SGHTA and FQGNSA. The CDR3 is CASSFLGLAAENIQYF. The DNA for the CDR3 is TGTGCCAGCAGCTTCCTAGGACTAGCGGCGGAAAACATTCAGTACTTC.

This chain connects TRBV6-1 to TRBJ1-6; a weak D match, TRBD1 (5 bases). The CDR3 totals 11 residues. V lost 1 base to trimming and J lost 19 bases, with 11 bases between them. From germline, CDR1 is MNHNS and CDR2 SASEGT. CDR3 sequence: CASSEEGASHF. CDR3 in DNA: TGTGCCAGCAGTGAAGAAGGGGCTTCACACTTT.

J is TRBJ2-2 and V is TRBV7-9, with D possibly TRBD1 on 6 matching bases. The CDR3 contains 14 residues. Germline CDR1 reads SEHNR; CDR2 reads FQNEAQ (reference sequence). V lost 9 bases and J lost 5, with 16 bases in between. CDR3 in DNA: TGTGCCAGATCCTCGGACAGTTGGACCGGGGAGCTGTTTTTT. This gives the protein CARSSDSWTGELFF.

The gene calls are TRBV28 and TRBJ1-5; D uncertain. The CDR3 consists of 13 residues. Germline values: CDR1 MDHEN, CDR2 SYDVKM. Trimming took off 2 bases at V and 5 bases at J, with 7 bases between the two ends. The chain's CDR3 is CASSLLTYQPQHF. The DNA for the CDR3 is TGTGCCAGCAGTTTACTGACTTATCAGCCCCAGCATTTT.

V and J are TRBV7-2 and TRBJ1-3; D gene unclear. CDR1 and CDR2 (germline): SGHTA, FQGNSA. This CDR3 spans 14 amino acids. Deletions cut 4 bases from V and 4 bases from J, with 11 bases between. The CDR3 region is CASSWKGSGNTIYF. DNA for the CDR3: TGTGCCAGCAGCTGGAAGGGCTCGGGAAACACCATATATTTT.

This chain joins TRBV28 and TRBJ2-1; D not certain. The CDR3 runs 12 residues. Germline CDR1 and CDR2: MDHEN and SYDVKM. In DNA, the CDR3 is TGTGGATCCAAAAGCTCCTACAATGAGCAGTTCTTC. Translation gives CGSKSSYNEQFF.

Regarding this clone: This CDR3 is also generated by other DNA sequences in the sample. The chain recombines TRBV7-2 with TRBJ2-6; D ambiguous. The CDR3 sequence is 15 residues long. Trimming cost V 3 bases and J 1 base, with 7 bases left between them. Germline V gene data show CDR1 as SGHTA and CDR2 as FQGNSA. The CDR3 region is CASSFQGSGANVLTF. The CDR3 nucleotides are TGTGCCAGCAGCTTTCAAGGGTCTGGGGCCAACGTCCTGACTTTC.

The count of this clone is one. The rearrangement links TRBV4-2 to TRBJ1-2; D remains unclear. V was trimmed by 0 bases and J by 4 bases, leaving 9 bases between them. This CDR3 has 14 residues. From germline, CDR1 is LGHNA and CDR2 YNFKEQ. The CDR3 DNA reads as TGTGCCAGCAGCCAAGAAGCCGGGGTCTATGGCTACACCTTC. It specifies CASSQEAGVYGYTF.

The chain has TRBV18 and TRBJ1-1; maybe TRBD1 (5 bases). This CDR3 is 14 amino acids long. V lost 3 bases to trimming and J lost 3 bases, with 11 bases between them. Germline values: CDR1 KGHSH, CDR2 LQKENI. The CDR3 bases are TGTGCCAGCTCACCCTCCCGGGGGTACACTGAAGCTTTCTTT. Translating gives CASSPSRGYTEAFF. Combining the CDR3 with reference TRBV18 and TRBJ1-1 gives the whole variable domain NAGVMQNPRHLVRRRGQEARLRCSPMKGHSHVYWYRQLPEEGLKFMVYLQKENIIDESGMPKERFSAEFPKEGPSILRIQQVVRGDSAAYFCASSPSRGYTEAFFGQGTRLTVV.

The rearrangement joins TRBV7-2 to TRBJ2-1, with D maybe TRBD1 (6 bases). Trimming took 6 bases from V and 0 from J, leaving 18 bases between them. There are 17 residues in the CDR3. Germline V gives CDR1 SGHTA, CDR2 FQGNSA. The CDR3 region is CASSPRTALSSYNEQFF. CDR3 DNA: TGTGCCAGCAGTCCCAGGACAGCCCTTAGCTCCTACAATGAGCAGTTCTTC.

The gene calls are TRBV19 and TRBJ1-4; maybe TRBD1 (5 bases). The CDR3 is 13 amino acids. V was trimmed by 6 bases and J by 8 bases, leaving 13 bases between them. Germline V gene data show CDR1 as LNHDA and CDR2 as SQIVND (reference sequence). For the CDR3, the DNA is TGTGCCAGTAGCCCAGGACAAAGGGAAAAACTGTTTTTT. It encodes CASSPGQREKLFF.

CDR3 sequence reads: CASSRDGSSLLNNEQFF. CDR3 in DNA: TGTGCCAGCAGCCGGGACGGGTCTAGCCTCCTCAACAATGAGCAGTTCTTC. V gene TRBV5-8 combines with J gene TRBJ2-1; tentatively, D is TRBD1 or TRBD2 (5 bases each). The germline CDR1 and CDR2 sequences are SGHTS and YDEGEE. Trimming removed 4 bases from V and 5 bases from J, with 22 bases in between. The CDR3 loop spans 17 amino acids. Supplemented by reference TRBV5-8 and TRBJ2-1, the full variable domain reads EAGVTQSPTHLIKTRGQQATLRCSPISGHTSVYWYQQALGLGLQFLLWYDEGEERNRGNFPPRFSGRQFPNYSSELNVNALELEDSALYLCASSRDGSSLLNNEQFFGPGTRLTVL.

There are a few counts of this clone. This chain joins TRBV18 and TRBJ1-6, with D perhaps matching TRBD1 (5 bases). The germline V gene encodes CDR1 KGHSH and CDR2 LQKENI. Trimming took off 3 bases at V and 8 bases at J, with 11 bases between the two ends. The CDR3 is 14 residues long. The CDR3 DNA sequence: TGTGCCAGCTCACCCCGGGGGAGAGATTCACCCCTCCACTTT. It translates to CASSPRGRDSPLHF.

This clone is termed medium-sized. The chain carries TRBV30 and TRBJ1-3; TRBD1 might be the D (6 bases). Trimming shortened V by 6 bases and J by 0 bases, and 12 bases separated the two germline ends. This CDR3 has 14 amino acids. The germline CDR1 and CDR2 sequences are GTSNPN and SVGIG (reference sequence). The CDR3 DNA reads as TGTGCCTGCCTAACAGGGCCCTCTGGAAACACCATATATTTT. As protein: CACLTGPSGNTIYF.

This clone was found once. The chain is built from TRBV18 and TRBJ2-5, with no clear D. Germline loops: CDR1 KGHSH, CDR2 LQKENI. Trimming took off 3 bases at V and 1 base at J, with 6 bases between the two ends. The CDR3 runs 13 residues. This CDR3 reads CASSPGAQETQYF. CDR3 nucleotides: TGTGCCAGCTCACCGGGCGCCCAAGAGACCCAGTACTTC.

The gene calls are TRBV18 and TRBJ2-3; unclear D gene. Germline CDR1 reads KGHSH; CDR2 reads LQKENI. V lost 6 bases, J lost 2 bases, and 9 bases lay in between. The length of the CDR3 is 13 residues. CDR3 bases: TGTGCCAGCTCGGAAGGGTTCACAGATACGCAGTATTTT. Its protein is CASSEGFTDTQYF. Based on the CDR3 plus reference TRBV18 and TRBJ2-3, the full variable domain is NAGVMQNPRHLVRRRGQEARLRCSPMKGHSHVYWYRQLPEEGLKFMVYLQKENIIDESGMPKERFSAEFPKEGPSILRIQQVVRGDSAAYFCASSEGFTDTQYFGPGTRLTVL.

This chain links TRBV18 with TRBJ2-7; tentative D call: TRBD2 (5 bases). V was cut by 4 bases and J by 0 bases, with 19 bases left in between. The germline V gene encodes CDR1 KGHSH and CDR2 LQKENI. The CDR3 contains 17 residues. The CDR3 sequence: CASSRLPPQRSSYEQYF. CDR3 sequence (DNA): TGTGCCAGCTCACGTCTCCCCCCACAGCGGAGCTCCTACGAGCAGTACTTC.

This clone was counted a single time. The chain couples TRBV7-8 to TRBJ2-1; 7 bases are a match to TRBD1. From germline, CDR1 is SGHVS and CDR2 FQNEAQ. J was trimmed by 7 bases and V by 5 bases; bases with no gene match: 14. This CDR3 is built from 16 residues. The CDR3 spells CASSHRQGSPENEQFF. The CDR3 bases are TGTGCCAGCAGCCACCGACAGGGAAGCCCTGAGAATGAGCAGTTCTTC.

This chain links TRBV19 with TRBJ2-1; 9 bases map to TRBD2. The CDR3 covers 16 residues. J lost 6 bases, V lost 0 bases, and 6 bases had no gene match. Germline CDR1 and CDR2: LNHDA and SQIVND (reference sequence). CDR3 sequence: CASSIDGRLAVNEQFF. DNA for the CDR3: TGTGCCAGTAGTATAGATGGACGACTAGCGGTCAATGAGCAGTTCTTC.

The chain combines TRBV5-6 with TRBJ2-2, with D perhaps TRBD1 (5 bases). The CDR3 has 18 residues. CDR1 and CDR2 from the germline V gene are SGHDT and YYEEEE. V lost 0 bases to trimming and J lost 3 bases, with 18 bases between them. In DNA form, the CDR3 reads TGTGCCAGCAGCTTGGAGATTGGTTTTAGCAGGGACACCGGGGAGCTGTTTTTT. Translated: CASSLEIGFSRDTGELFF.

The CDR3 DNA reads TGTGCCAGCAGTCCCCTCGCGGGCTATAGCAATCAGCCCCAGCATTTT. Translated: CASSPLAGYSNQPQHF. The chain links TRBV27 to TRBJ1-5; unclear D gene. Between the trimmed V and J ends, which lost 5 bases and 0 bases, there was a span of 14 bases. CDR1 is MNHEY, CDR2 SMNVEV, per germline (reference sequence). The CDR3 has 16 residues.

The V gene is TRBV7-2, the J gene TRBJ2-7; D gene ambiguous. CDR3 length equals 13 residues. V was clipped by 0 bases and J by 2 bases, with 5 bases between them. The germline gives CDR1 SGHTA, CDR2 FQGNSA. CDR3 nucleotide sequence: TGTGCCAGCAGCTTAGCACCCACCTACGAGCAGTACTTC. Encoded protein: CASSLAPTYEQYF.

This rearrangement joins TRBV11-2 to TRBJ2-5, with D perhaps matching TRBD2 (5 bases). Trimming cost V 5 bases and J 5 bases, with 9 bases left between them. The length of the CDR3 is 12 residues. Germline V gene lookup returns CDR1 SGHAT and CDR2 FQNNGV. The CDR3 DNA reads as TGTGCCAGCAGCCACCCGGGGGAGACCCAGTACTTC. It specifies CASSHPGETQYF.

This clone was counted only a few times. Other nucleotide sequences in the sample specify the same CDR3. The V call is TRBV20-1, the J call TRBJ1-1; D call uncertain. The CDR3 runs to 11 residues. CDR1 is DFQATT, CDR2 SNEGSKA, per germline (reference sequence). Trimming stripped 3 bases from V and 5 bases from J, with 7 bases between. In DNA, the CDR3 is TGCAGTGCTAGTCGGCGTACTGAAGCTTTCTTT. It yields the protein CSASRRTEAFF.

This clone was counted a few times. V usage is TRBV25-1 and J usage is TRBJ2-1; D remains unclear. V was cut by 0 bases and J by 4 bases, with 16 bases left in between. The CDR3 extends over 17 amino acids. CDR1 and CDR2 (germline): MGHDK, SYGVNS. CDR3 sequence (DNA): TGTGCCAGCAGTGAATACGGAGATCGGCGGATATACAATGAGCAGTTCTTC. Translated, it gives CASSEYGDRRIYNEQFF.

This chain uses TRBV5-1 with TRBJ2-3, with 10 bases lining up with TRBD1. V trimming: 4 bases; J trimming: 5 bases; junction bases outside the gene matches: 7. CDR1 SGHRS and CDR2 YFSETQ come from the germline V gene. This CDR3 has 15 residues. The CDR3 DNA sequence: TGCGCCAGCAGCGCCTCCGGGACAGGGGTAGATACGCAGTATTTT. This gives the protein CASSASGTGVDTQYF.

V usage is TRBV2 and J usage is TRBJ1-5, with a weak D call TRBD1 (6 bases). V lost 6 bases, J lost 0 bases, and 9 bases lay in between. The CDR3 sequence is 14 residues long. In germline, CDR1 is SNHLY, CDR2 FYNNEI. CDR3 DNA: TGTGCCAGCAGCTTACAGGGTAGCAATCAGCCCCAGCATTTT. Its protein is CASSLQGSNQPQHF.

The chain is built from TRBV7-3 and TRBJ2-2, with D perhaps assigned TRBD1 or TRBD2 (8 bases each). CDR3 length: 16 residues. Germline CDR1 reads SGHTA; CDR2 reads FQGTGA. Deletions cut 5 bases from V and 6 bases from J, with 19 bases between. CDR3 region: CASSRSGSRGPGELFF. The CDR3, as DNA: TGTGCCAGCAGCAGGAGCGGGAGCAGGGGGCCCGGGGAGCTGTTTTTT.